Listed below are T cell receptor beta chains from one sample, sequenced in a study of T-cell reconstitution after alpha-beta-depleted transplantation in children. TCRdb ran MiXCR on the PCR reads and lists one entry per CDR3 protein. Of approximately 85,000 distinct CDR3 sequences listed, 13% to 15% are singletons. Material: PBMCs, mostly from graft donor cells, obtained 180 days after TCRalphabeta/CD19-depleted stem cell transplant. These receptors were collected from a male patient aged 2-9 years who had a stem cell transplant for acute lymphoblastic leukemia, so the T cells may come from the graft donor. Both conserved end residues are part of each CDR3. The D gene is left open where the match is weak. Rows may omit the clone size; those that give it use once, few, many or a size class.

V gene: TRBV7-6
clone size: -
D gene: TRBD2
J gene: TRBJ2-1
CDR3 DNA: TGTGCCAGCAGCTGGACTAGCGGGAACAATGAGCAGTTCTTC
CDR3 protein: CASSWTSGNNEQFF

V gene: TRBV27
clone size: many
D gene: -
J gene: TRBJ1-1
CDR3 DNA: TGTGCCAGCAGTTTGGGAGGGTCTGAAGCTTTCTTT
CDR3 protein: CASSLGGSEAFF

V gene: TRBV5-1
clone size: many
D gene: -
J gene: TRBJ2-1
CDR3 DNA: TGCGCCAGCAGCTTGGCAGCGGTCGGAGCGCAGTTCTTC
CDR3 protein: CASSLAAVGAQFF

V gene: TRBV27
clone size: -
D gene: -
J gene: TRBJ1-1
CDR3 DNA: TGTGCCACCTGGAGAGGAGGGTGGAACACTGAAGCTTTCTTT
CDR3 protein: CATWRGGWNTEAFF

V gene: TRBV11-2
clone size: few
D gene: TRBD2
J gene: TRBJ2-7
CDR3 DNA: TGTGCCAGCAGCTCCGGACTAGCTGCCGAGCAGTACTTC
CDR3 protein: CASSSGLAAEQYF

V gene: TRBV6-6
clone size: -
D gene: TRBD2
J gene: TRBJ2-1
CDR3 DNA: TGTGCCAGCAGTCCCGGGACTAACTACAATGAGCAGTTCTTC
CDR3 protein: CASSPGTNYNEQFF

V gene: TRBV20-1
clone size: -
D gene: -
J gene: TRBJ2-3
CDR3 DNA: TGCAGTGCTAGAGAAGGTGTCACAGATACGCAGTATTTT
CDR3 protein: CSAREGVTDTQYF

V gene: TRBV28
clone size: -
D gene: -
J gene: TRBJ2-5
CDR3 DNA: TGTGCCAGCAGTTCTGCGCAAGAGACCCAGTACTTC
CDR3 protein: CASSSAQETQYF

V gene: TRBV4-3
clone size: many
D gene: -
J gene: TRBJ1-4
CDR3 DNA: TGCGCCAGCAGCCAAGCCCTAGTCCGGGACACCCCGCGGAAACTGTTTTTT
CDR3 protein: CASSQALVRDTPRKLFF

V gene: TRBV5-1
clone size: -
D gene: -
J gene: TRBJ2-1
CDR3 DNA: TGCGCCAGCAGCTTGGATGCGGGACGGGATGAGCAGTTCTTC
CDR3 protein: CASSLDAGRDEQFF

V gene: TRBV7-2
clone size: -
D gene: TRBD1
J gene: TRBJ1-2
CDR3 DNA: TGTGCCAGCAGCTTAGGGCTGTTAAGGGACAGCTTCGTCTATGGCTACACCTTC
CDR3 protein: CASSLGLLRDSFVYGYTF

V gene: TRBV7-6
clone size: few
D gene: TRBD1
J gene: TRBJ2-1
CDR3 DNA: TGTGCCAGCAGCTTAGGACAGGGGGTTAGGGAGCAGTTCTTC
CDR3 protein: CASSLGQGVREQFF

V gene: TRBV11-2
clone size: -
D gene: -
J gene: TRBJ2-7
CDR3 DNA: TGTGCCAGCAGCTTAAGGGGAGGCCCCTCCTACGAGCAGTACTTC
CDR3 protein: CASSLRGGPSYEQYF

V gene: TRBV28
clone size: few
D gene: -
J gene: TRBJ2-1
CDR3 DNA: TGTGCCAGCAGTCCAACCGGGCCAAGGAGCCACAATGAGCAGTTCTTC
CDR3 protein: CASSPTGPRSHNEQFF

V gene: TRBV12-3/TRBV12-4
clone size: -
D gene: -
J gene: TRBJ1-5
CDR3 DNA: TGTGCCAGCAGTTTAGTTAGCAATCAGCCCCAGCATTTT
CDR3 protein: CASSLVSNQPQHF

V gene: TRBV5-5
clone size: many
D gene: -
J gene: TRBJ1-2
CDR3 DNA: TGTGCCAGCAGCTTGGAGGGTTGGGGCTACACCTTC
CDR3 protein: CASSLEGWGYTF

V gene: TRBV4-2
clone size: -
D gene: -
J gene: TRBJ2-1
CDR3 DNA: TGTGCCAGCAGCCCCGGGCTTACCGGGTCCTTTTACAATGAGCAGTTCTTC
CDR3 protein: CASSPGLTGSFYNEQFF

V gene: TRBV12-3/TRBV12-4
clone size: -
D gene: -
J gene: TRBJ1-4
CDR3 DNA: TGTGCCAGCACCGCTAGGGACCAGGGACAAAAACTGTTTTTT
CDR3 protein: CASTARDQGQKLFF

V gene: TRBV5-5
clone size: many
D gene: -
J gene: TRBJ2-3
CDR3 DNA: TGTGCCAGCACGATCCCTCCAGGGGTAGATACGCAGTATTTT
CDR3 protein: CASTIPPGVDTQYF

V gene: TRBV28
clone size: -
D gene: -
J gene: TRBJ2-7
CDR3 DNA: TGTGCCAGCAGATCGACAGTCTCCTACGAGCAGTACTTC
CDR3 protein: CASRSTVSYEQYF

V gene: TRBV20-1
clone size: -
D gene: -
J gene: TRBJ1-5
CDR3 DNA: TGCAGTGCTAGAGGGGGTCAGCCCCAGCATTTT
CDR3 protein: CSARGGQPQHF